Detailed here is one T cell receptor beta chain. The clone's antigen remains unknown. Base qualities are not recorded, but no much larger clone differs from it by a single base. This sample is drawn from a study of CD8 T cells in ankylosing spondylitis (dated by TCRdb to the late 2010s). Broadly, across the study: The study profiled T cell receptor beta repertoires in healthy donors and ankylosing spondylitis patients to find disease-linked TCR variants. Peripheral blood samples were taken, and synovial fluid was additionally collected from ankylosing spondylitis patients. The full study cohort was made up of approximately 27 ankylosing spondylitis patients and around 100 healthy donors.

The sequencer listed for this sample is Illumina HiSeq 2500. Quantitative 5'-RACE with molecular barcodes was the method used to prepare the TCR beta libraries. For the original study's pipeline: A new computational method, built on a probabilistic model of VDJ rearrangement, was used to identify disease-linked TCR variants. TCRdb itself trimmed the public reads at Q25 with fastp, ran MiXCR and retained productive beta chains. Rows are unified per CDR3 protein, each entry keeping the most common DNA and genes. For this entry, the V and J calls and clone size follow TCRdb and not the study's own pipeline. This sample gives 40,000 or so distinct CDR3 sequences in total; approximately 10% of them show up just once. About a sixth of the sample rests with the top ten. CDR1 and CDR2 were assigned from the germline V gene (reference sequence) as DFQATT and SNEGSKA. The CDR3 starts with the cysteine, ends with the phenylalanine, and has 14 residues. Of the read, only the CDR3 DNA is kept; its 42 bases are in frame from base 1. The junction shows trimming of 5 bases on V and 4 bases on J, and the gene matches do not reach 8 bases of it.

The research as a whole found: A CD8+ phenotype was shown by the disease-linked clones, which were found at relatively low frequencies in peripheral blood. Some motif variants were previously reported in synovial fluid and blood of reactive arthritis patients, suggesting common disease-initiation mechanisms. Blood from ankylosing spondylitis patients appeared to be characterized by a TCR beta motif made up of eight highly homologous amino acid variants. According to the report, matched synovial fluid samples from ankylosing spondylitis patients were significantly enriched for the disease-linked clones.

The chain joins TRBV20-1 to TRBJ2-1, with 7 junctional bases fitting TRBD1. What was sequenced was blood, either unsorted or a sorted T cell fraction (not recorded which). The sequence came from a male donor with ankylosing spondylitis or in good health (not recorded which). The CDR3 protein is CSAHSGTEYNEQFF. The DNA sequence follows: TGCAGTGCTCATTCCGGGACAGAGTACAATGAGCAGTTCTTC.